This T cell receptor (beta chain) stems from a study of blood T cell repertoires in COVID-19. Turning to the study itself: The United States, Italy and Spain provided the acute and convalescent COVID-19 samples. T cells, B-cell-depleted T cells, or PBMCs supplied cDNA or gDNA.

This clone was recorded a few times. The method was immunoSEQ multiplex PCR; TCRdb's version includes in-frame clones alone and lacks a portion of them. The data contain 150,000 or so clones, roughly 90% of them singletons. Trimming cost V 4 bases and J 5 bases; bases outside gene matches: 6. Germline V gene sequence: CDR1 SGHKS, CDR2 YYEKEE (reference sequence). The CDR3 loop spans 15 amino acids. The receptor's source is a woman in her 70s with acute or convalescent COVID-19. V is TRBV5-5 and J is TRBJ1-6, with TRBD1 matching 7 bases. The sequencing sample was made of peripheral blood. The CDR3 sequence is CASSNPGTDNSPLHF. In nucleotides, the CDR3 is TGTGCCAGCAGCAATCCCGGGACAGATAATTCACCCCTCCACTTT.